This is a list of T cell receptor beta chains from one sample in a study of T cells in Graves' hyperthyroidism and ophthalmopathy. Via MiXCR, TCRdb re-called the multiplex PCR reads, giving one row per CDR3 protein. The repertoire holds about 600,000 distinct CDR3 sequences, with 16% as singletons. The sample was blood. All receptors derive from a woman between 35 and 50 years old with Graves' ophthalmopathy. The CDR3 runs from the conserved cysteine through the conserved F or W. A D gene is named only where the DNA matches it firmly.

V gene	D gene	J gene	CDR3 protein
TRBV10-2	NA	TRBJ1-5	CASSESGGKFQPQHF
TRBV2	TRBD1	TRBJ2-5	CASRQQGTYQETQYF
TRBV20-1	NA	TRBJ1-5	CSATPGDQPQHF
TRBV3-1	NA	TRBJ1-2	CASSHQGGYTF
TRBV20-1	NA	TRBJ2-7	CSAGPTGIGSYEQYF
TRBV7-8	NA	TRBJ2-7	CASSSSHISYEQYF
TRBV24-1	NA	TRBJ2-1	CATSDFRSSYNEQFF
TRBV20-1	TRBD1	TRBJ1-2	CSAAGQGRDYGYTF
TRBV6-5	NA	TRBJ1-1	CASSYSYTGRSTEAFF
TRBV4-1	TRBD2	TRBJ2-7	CASSAEGSAGVYEQYF
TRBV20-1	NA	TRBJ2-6	CSARDPGRGSVGNVLTF
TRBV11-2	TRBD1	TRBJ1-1	CASILGQGGTEAFF
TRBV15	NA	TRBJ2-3	CATSRTLRLDLTDTQYF
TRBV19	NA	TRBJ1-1	CASSIPTGVTEAFF
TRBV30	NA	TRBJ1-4	CAWSGGTSFGEKLFF
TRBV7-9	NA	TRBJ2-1	CASSFGLSSAHNEQFF
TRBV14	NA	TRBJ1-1	CASSQDRGRGTEAFF
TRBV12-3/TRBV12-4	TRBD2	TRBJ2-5	CASRPSSGRRKTQYF
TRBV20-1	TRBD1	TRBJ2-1	CSARAGQAGAYNEQFF
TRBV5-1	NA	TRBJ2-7	CASSLAGLRSYEQYF
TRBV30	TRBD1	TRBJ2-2	CARTGGAWTGELFF
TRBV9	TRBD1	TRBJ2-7	CASSVGDPGQGSYEQYF
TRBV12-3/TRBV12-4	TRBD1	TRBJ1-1	CTSSGQGAGAEAFF
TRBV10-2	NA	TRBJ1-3	CASGDTFSGNTIYF
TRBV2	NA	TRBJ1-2	CASLQVNYGYTF
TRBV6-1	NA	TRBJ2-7	CASRPLGSRYGQYF
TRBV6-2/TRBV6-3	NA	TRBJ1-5	CASSLDYPRGRDQPQHF
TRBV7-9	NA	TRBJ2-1	CASTLWGGGNEQFF
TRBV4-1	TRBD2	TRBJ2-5	CASSQLAGVGTQYF
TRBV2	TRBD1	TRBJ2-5	CASRLDRGLETQYF
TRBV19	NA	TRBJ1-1	CASSRVNRGRGNTEAFF
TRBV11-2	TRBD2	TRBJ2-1	CASSLELPGLAGGRTEQFF
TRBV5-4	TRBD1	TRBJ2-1	CASSLGTGGIHEQFF
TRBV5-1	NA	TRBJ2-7	CASSSRGSSSYEQYF
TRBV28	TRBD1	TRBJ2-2	CASSEGTVNTGELFF
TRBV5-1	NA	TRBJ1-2	CASSSGTGPNGYTF
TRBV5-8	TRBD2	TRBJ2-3	CASSPPGLAGTSGDTQYF
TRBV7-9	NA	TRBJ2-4	CASSLVGPGTKNIQYF
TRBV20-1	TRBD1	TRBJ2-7	CSAAGTGAYEQYF
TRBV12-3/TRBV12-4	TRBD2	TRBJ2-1	CVSSPSGGNEQFF
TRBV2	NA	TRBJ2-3	CASRLTRSTDTQYF
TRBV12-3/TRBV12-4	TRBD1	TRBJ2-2	CASSLRQGFSGELFF
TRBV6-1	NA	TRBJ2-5	CASGRPPLETQYF
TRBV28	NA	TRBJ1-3	CASKQRGFGNTIYF
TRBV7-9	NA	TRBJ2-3	CALQKVPRPDTQYF
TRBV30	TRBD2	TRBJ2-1	CAWSRPGLAEFF
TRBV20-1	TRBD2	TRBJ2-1	CSGEASGRKNTPYNEQFF